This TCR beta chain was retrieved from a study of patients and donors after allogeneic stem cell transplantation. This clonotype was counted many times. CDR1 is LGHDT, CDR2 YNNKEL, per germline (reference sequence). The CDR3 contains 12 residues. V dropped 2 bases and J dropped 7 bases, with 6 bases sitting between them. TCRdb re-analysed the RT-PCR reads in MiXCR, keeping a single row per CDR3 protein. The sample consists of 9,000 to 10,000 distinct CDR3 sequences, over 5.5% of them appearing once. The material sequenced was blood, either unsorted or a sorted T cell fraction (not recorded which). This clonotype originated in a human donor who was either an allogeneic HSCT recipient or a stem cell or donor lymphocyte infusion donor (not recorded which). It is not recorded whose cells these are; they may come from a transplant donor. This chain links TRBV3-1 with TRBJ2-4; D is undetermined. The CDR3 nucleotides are TGTGCCAGCAGCCAAATCACCAACATTCAGTACTTC. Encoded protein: CASSQITNIQYF.